This entry lists 31 T cell receptor beta chains sequenced from one sample in a study of T cells after yellow fever vaccination. One entry per CDR3 protein results from TCRdb running MiXCR on the 5' RACE reads. The sample contains about 250,000 distinct CDR3 sequences, roughly 3.5% of which appear only once. The material sequenced was PBMCs, taken 15 days after the yellow fever booster vaccination. All receptors derive from a man in his late teens or twenties who received the YFV17D yellow fever vaccine.

This clonotype was seen ten or more times. V and J are TRBV7-2 and TRBJ2-2; 7 bases match TRBD1. The germline V gene has CDR1 SGHTA and CDR2 FQGNSA. The CDR3 loop spans 13 amino acids. Trimming removed 8 bases from V and 6 bases from J; junction bases left unmatched: 6. In DNA, the CDR3 is TGTGCCAGCCCCAGGGGGTTCGCCGGGGAGCTGTTTTTT. It is translated as CASPRGFAGELFF.

This clonotype was seen repeatedly, ten times or more. The chain uses TRBV7-2 and TRBJ1-1; D is unresolved. Looked up from germline, CDR1 is SGHTA and CDR2 is FQGNSA. CDR3 length: 13 residues. V was clipped by 4 bases and J by 10 bases, with 16 bases between them. The CDR3 nucleotides are TGTGCCAGCAGCTCCCTGATCTGGATGGGAGCTTTCTTT. Residues: CASSSLIWMGAFF.

There are many counts of this clonotype. The V call is TRBV5-1, the J call TRBJ2-2, with D uncertain. The V end was cut by 0 bases, the J end by 6 bases, with 12 bases between. Germline CDR1 is SGHRS and CDR2 is YFSETQ. The CDR3 consists of 15 residues. The CDR3 DNA reads TGCGCCAGCAGCTTGGAAGAGGCCCGCCCCGGGGAGCTGTTTTTT. Protein sequence: CASSLEEARPGELFF.

The chain recombines TRBV7-2 with TRBJ2-5, with D maybe TRBD2 (7 bases). This CDR3 has 14 amino acids. CDR1 and CDR2 from the germline V gene are SGHTA and FQGNSA. With 5 bases removed from V and 5 bases from J, the gap between germline ends came to 15 bases. The CDR3 coding sequence is TGTGCCAGCAGCCTAACGGGGGGCTGGGAGACCCAGTACTTC. Its translation is CASSLTGGWETQYF. Full variable domain (remainder filled in from reference TRBV7-2 and TRBJ2-5): GAGVSQSPSNKVTEKGKDVELRCDPISGHTALYWYRQSLGQGLEFLIYFQGNSAPDKSGLPSDRFSAERTGGSVSTLTIQRTQQEDSAVYLCASSLTGGWETQYFGPGTRLLVL.

Comment on this clonotype: This sequence may be a read error, since a much larger clone differs from it by one base. The V call is TRBV18, the J call TRBJ1-5; D is ambiguous. The V and J ends lost 0 bases and 0 bases respectively, with 6 bases between them. The CDR3 spans 15 residues. Germline loops: CDR1 KGHSH, CDR2 LQKENI. The CDR3 here is CASSPPIFSNQPQHF. The CDR3 DNA follows: TGTGCCAGCTCACCACCGATTTTTAGCAATCAGCCCCAGCATTTT.

This clonotype was counted ten times or more. The J gene is TRBJ2-1, the V gene TRBV9, with unresolved D. The CDR3 is 13 amino acids. Trimming took off 0 bases at V and 7 bases at J, with 8 bases between the two ends. CDR1 is SGDLS, CDR2 YYNGEE, per germline. Here the CDR3 DNA reads TGTGCCAGCAGCGTAGCATGGGCAAATGAGCAGTTCTTC. This translates into CASSVAWANEQFF.

Ten or more counts support this clonotype. V usage is TRBV12-3 or TRBV12-4 and J usage is TRBJ2-7; D is unclear. V was shortened by 1 base and J by 0 bases, with 10 bases between the two germline ends. The CDR3 length is 15 residues. The CDR3 coding sequence is TGTGCCAGCAGTTTAGACCCCGGGTCCTCCTACGAGCAGTACTTC. Translated: CASSLDPGSSYEQYF.

This clonotype was picked up many times. V and J are TRBV6-2 or TRBV6-3 and TRBJ1-5; 9 positions match TRBD1. The germline CDR1 and CDR2 sequences are MNHEY and SVGEGT. Unmatched junction bases numbered 5, after V lost 6 bases and J lost 2 bases. The CDR3 contains 15 residues. CDR3 region: CASSPWDRGNQPQHF. The CDR3 coding sequence is TGTGCCAGCAGCCCTTGGGACAGGGGCAATCAGCCCCAGCATTTT.

Many counts were recorded for this clonotype. This chain joins TRBV5-1 and TRBJ1-1, with TRBD1 matching over 8 bases. The CDR3 runs to 16 residues. The germline CDR1 and CDR2 sequences are SGHRS and YFSETQ. Trimming removed 4 bases from V and 5 bases from J; junction bases left unmatched: 13. The CDR3 DNA follows: TGCGCCAGCAGCGGGACGGAGACAGGGGCGGGGACTGAAGCTTTCTTT. This encodes CASSGTETGAGTEAFF.

This clonotype has only a few counts. V is TRBV6-6 and J is TRBJ2-3; TRBD1 agrees at 7 bases. This CDR3 has 12 amino acids. The ends lost 4 bases at V and 11 bases at J; junction bases unmatched: 6. Germline loops: CDR1 MNHNY, CDR2 SVGAGI (reference sequence). The CDR3 loop is CASSSTGMEQYF. CDR3 nucleotide sequence: TGTGCCAGCAGTTCGACAGGGATGGAGCAGTATTTT.

This clonotype was recorded at least ten times. The rearrangement joins TRBV5-1 to TRBJ2-5; 10 nucleotides match TRBD2. The CDR3 is 16 residues long. Germline values: CDR1 SGHRS, CDR2 YFSETQ. V was pared by 4 bases and J by 5 bases, with 11 bases of the junction left unmatched. The CDR3 here is CASSQKTSGSVETQYF. The DNA for the CDR3 is TGCGCCAGCAGCCAGAAGACTAGCGGGTCAGTCGAGACCCAGTACTTC.

This clonotype was detected ten times or more. The gene calls are TRBV7-9 and TRBJ2-4; maybe TRBD1 (6 bases). Trimming stripped 1 base from V and 11 bases from J, with 9 bases between. The CDR3 is 12 amino acids. Germline lookup yields CDR1 SEHNR and CDR2 FQNEAQ (reference sequence). The CDR3 DNA reads as TGTGCCAGCAGCTTAGAACAGGGCCTTCAGTACTTC. Its protein is CASSLEQGLQYF.

This clonotype was picked up many times. J is TRBJ1-3 and V is TRBV7-9; D gene ambiguous. The length of the CDR3 is 15 residues. CDR1 is SEHNR and CDR2 is FQNEAQ in the germline V gene (reference sequence). Between the trimmed V and J ends, which lost 0 bases and 0 bases, there was a span of 6 bases. The CDR3 is CASSLAVLSGNTIYF. In DNA form, the CDR3 reads TGTGCCAGCAGCTTAGCGGTCCTCTCTGGAAACACCATATATTTT.

This clonotype showed up many times. The chain employs TRBV5-1 and TRBJ2-1; 7 positions match TRBD2. Unmatched junction bases numbered 5, after V lost 0 bases and J lost 5 bases. The germline V gene encodes CDR1 SGHRS and CDR2 YFSETQ. This CDR3 has 15 amino acids. The CDR3 DNA is TGCGCCAGCAGCTTGGTTGTGGGGGGGAACAATGAGCAGTTCTTC. This sequence encodes CASSLVVGGNNEQFF.

This clonotype was detected many times. This chain connects TRBV3-1 to TRBJ2-6; D not resolved. With 4 bases removed from V and 4 bases from J, the gap between germline ends came to 20 bases. In germline, CDR1 is LGHDT, CDR2 YNNKEL (reference sequence). The CDR3 sequence is 18 residues long. For the CDR3, the DNA is TGTGCCAGCAGCCTAAGCCCCCCTAGGGCGAAGGGGGCCAACGTCCTGACTTTC. Its translation is CASSLSPPRAKGANVLTF.

This clonotype occurred many times. The chain employs TRBV13 and TRBJ2-1, with TRBD2 matching over 14 bases. This CDR3 comprises 17 residues. V gave up 4 bases and J gave up 5 bases; unmatched junction bases: 7. Germline CDR1 reads PRHDT; CDR2 reads FYEKMQ (reference sequence). CDR3 nucleotide sequence: TGTGCCAGCAGCTGGTTCTTGGGACTAGCGGGGGACAATGAGCAGTTCTTC. Protein sequence: CASSWFLGLAGDNEQFF.

This clonotype was seen ten or more times. The chain couples TRBV29-1 to TRBJ1-2, with D perhaps TRBD1 (5 bases). The V and J ends lost 5 bases and 1 base respectively, with 8 bases between them. The CDR3 has 12 amino acids. Germline assignment: CDR1 SQVTM and CDR2 ANQGSEA. CDR3 amino acids: CSVKGFNYGYTF. DNA for the CDR3: TGCAGCGTTAAGGGGTTTAACTATGGCTACACCTTC.

This clonotype came up many times. The CDR3 bases are TGCGCCAGCAGCTCCGATACTCAAGCTGGGGAGACCCAGTACTTC. Its translation is CASSSDTQAGETQYF. The chain links TRBV5-1 to TRBJ2-5; D remains unclear. The V gene lost 3 bases and the J gene lost 5 bases, with 17 bases spanning the gap. CDR3 length: 15 amino acids. The V gene's germline CDR1 is SGHRS and CDR2 YFSETQ. Drawing the rest from reference TRBV5-1 and TRBJ2-5, the complete variable domain is KAGVTQTPRYLIKTRGQQVTLSCSPISGHRSVSWYQQTPGQGLQFLFEYFSETQRNKGNFPGRFSGRQFSNSRSEMNVSTLELGDSALYLCASSSDTQAGETQYFGPGTRLLVL.

This clonotype was detected many times. The CDR3, as DNA: TGTGCCAGCGGACAGGGGTCCACGGTGTGGGGCTCCTACAATGAGCAGTTCTTC. This translates into CASGQGSTVWGSYNEQFF. The V and J genes are TRBV12-3 or TRBV12-4 and TRBJ2-1, with 9 nucleotides matching TRBD1. The CDR3 contains 18 residues. V was clipped by 8 bases and J by 0 bases; unmatched bases: 14.

There are many counts of this clonotype. This rearrangement joins TRBV6-5 to TRBJ2-7; D remains ambiguous. The V gene lost 7 bases and the J gene lost 6 bases, with 10 bases spanning the gap. This CDR3 region has 11 residues. Germline V gene sequence: CDR1 MNHEY, CDR2 SVGAGI. Here the CDR3 reads CASTEGREQYF. Written as DNA, the CDR3 is TGTGCCAGCACGGAAGGGCGCGAGCAGTACTTC.

This chain uses TRBV5-1 with TRBJ1-2; maybe TRBD1 (5 bases). Germline CDR1 SGHRS, CDR2 YFSETQ. V dropped 4 bases and J dropped 3 bases, with 13 bases sitting between them. The CDR3 contains 14 residues. The CDR3 loop reads CASSPLRDDYGYTF. CDR3 bases: TGCGCCAGCAGCCCTCTCCGGGACGACTATGGCTACACCTTC.

This clonotype was seen repeatedly, ten times or more. The J gene is TRBJ1-1, the V gene TRBV4-3; a weak D match, TRBD1 (6 bases). CDR1 and CDR2 (germline): LGHNA, YSLEER. The CDR3 has 16 residues. V lost 1 base and J 6 bases, leaving 18 bases between the germline ends. The DNA for the CDR3 is TGCGCCAGCAGCCAAGCCCAAAAGACAGGTACGGCTGAAGCTTTCTTT. It yields the protein CASSQAQKTGTAEAFF.

This clonotype was recorded at least ten times. The chain uses TRBV7-9 and TRBJ2-5, with 9 nucleotides matching TRBD2. The junction had 9 bases not matched to a gene; V was cut back by 3 bases and J by 1 base. Germline CDR1 reads SEHNR; CDR2 reads FQNEAQ (reference sequence). The CDR3 covers 17 residues. The CDR3, as DNA: TGTGCCAGCAGCTTCCGGAATAGCGGGGGCCCCCAAGAGACCCAGTACTTC. Protein: CASSFRNSGGPQETQYF.

This clonotype was counted many times. V gene TRBV18 combines with J gene TRBJ2-7; 9 bases fit TRBD2. This CDR3 contains 15 residues. The germline CDR1 and CDR2 sequences are KGHSH and LQKENI. The ends lost 4 bases at V and 7 bases at J; junction bases unmatched: 11. The CDR3 here is CASSRGRGTGREQYV. The CDR3 nucleotides read TGTGCCAGCTCACGCGGGAGGGGGACGGGGAGAGAGCAGTACGTC.

This clonotype was found many times. The V call is TRBV19, the J call TRBJ2-7; D is ambiguous. The CDR3 has 13 residues. With 3 bases removed from V and 0 bases from J, the gap between germline ends came to 6 bases. Looked up from germline, CDR1 is LNHDA and CDR2 is SQIVND (reference sequence). In DNA, the CDR3 is TGTGCCAGTAGTATGCGAGACTCCTACGAGCAGTACTTC. Amino acids: CASSMRDSYEQYF.

This clonotype appeared many times. J is TRBJ2-3 and V is TRBV10-3; TRBD1 agrees at 7 bases. The CDR3 runs to 14 residues. V lost 6 bases and J lost 0; bases outside the gene matches: 3. Germline V gene lookup returns CDR1 ENHRY and CDR2 SYGVKD. The CDR3 spells CAISWDRSTDTQYF. CDR3 nucleotide sequence: TGTGCCATCAGCTGGGACAGAAGCACAGATACGCAGTATTTT.

This clonotype came up many times. The rearrangement uses TRBV12-3 or TRBV12-4 and TRBJ2-1; D ambiguous. Trimming left V 6 bases short and J 7 bases short, with 7 bases between. The CDR3 runs to 11 residues. The chain's CDR3 is CASRERNEQFF. CDR3 coding DNA: TGTGCCAGCAGAGAGCGAAATGAGCAGTTCTTC.

This clonotype was recorded at least ten times. The chain links TRBV7-3 to TRBJ2-5; the D is unclear. Germline V CDR1 and CDR2: SGHTA, FQGTGA. The CDR3 totals 12 residues. Trimming pared 6 bases from V and 5 bases from J, leaving 10 bases between. In DNA form, the CDR3 reads TGTGCCAGCAGGGCGGACGTGGAGACCCAGTACTTC. This codes for CASRADVETQYF.

The chain uses TRBV4-1 and TRBJ1-2; 8 bases agree with TRBD1. The CDR3 has 14 amino acids. Trimming took 5 bases from V and 4 from J; bases not matched to a gene: 6. Germline-derived CDR1 and CDR2 are MGHRA and YSYEKL. DNA for the CDR3: TGCGCCAGCAGCGGCCTTGGACAGGGCTATGGCTACACCTTC. Its translation is CASSGLGQGYGYTF.

This clonotype came up many times. The chain couples TRBV7-8 to TRBJ2-7, with 8 nucleotides matching TRBD2. V lost 5 bases and J lost 0; bases outside the gene matches: 6. CDR1 is SGHVS, CDR2 FQNEAQ, per germline. The CDR3 runs to 15 residues. The CDR3 sequence: CASSVTGGGSYEQYV. The CDR3 DNA reads TGTGCCAGCAGCGTTACCGGGGGGGGCTCCTACGAGCAGTACGTC.

This clonotype was detected ten times or more. The chain couples TRBV11-3 to TRBJ2-5; TRBD1 matches 10 bases. This CDR3 is built from 14 residues. Germline trimming cut 5 bases from V and 3 bases from J; bases unmatched to any gene: 3. CDR1 is SGHNT, CDR2 YENEEA, per germline. The CDR3 is CASSAGTGEETQYF. CDR3 nucleotides: TGTGCCAGCAGCGCTGGGACAGGGGAAGAGACCCAGTACTTC.